This T cell receptor (beta chain) was captured in a study of T cell repertoires in ileal Crohn's disease. TCRB immunosequencing input was five hundred nanograms of biopsy DNA per sample. Profiling relied on immunoSEQ multiplex PCR, and the TCRdb table lists in-frame clones only, not all of them. The profile covers about 7,000 clones, with roughly 74% appearing a single time and 15% to 20% taken by the ten largest. This CDR3 region has 15 residues. Germline V gene sequence: CDR1 GTSNPN, CDR2 SVGIG (reference sequence). V lost 0 bases, J lost 3 bases, and 12 bases lay in between. The sequencing sample was made of ileal tissue. V usage is TRBV30 and J usage is TRBJ1-5, with D unresolved. The source is an adult with Crohn's disease. The CDR3 here is CAWSVHQVNNQPQHF. CDR3 nucleotide sequence: TGTGCCTGGAGTGTACATCAAGTTAACAATCAGCCCCAGCATTTT. Full variable domain (missing parts from reference TRBV30 and TRBJ1-5): SQTIHQWPATLVQPVGSPLSLECTVEGTSNPNLYWYRQAAGRGLQLLFYSVGIGQISSEVPQNLSASRPQDRQFILSSKKLLLSDSGFYLCAWSVHQVNNQPQHFGDGTRLSIL.